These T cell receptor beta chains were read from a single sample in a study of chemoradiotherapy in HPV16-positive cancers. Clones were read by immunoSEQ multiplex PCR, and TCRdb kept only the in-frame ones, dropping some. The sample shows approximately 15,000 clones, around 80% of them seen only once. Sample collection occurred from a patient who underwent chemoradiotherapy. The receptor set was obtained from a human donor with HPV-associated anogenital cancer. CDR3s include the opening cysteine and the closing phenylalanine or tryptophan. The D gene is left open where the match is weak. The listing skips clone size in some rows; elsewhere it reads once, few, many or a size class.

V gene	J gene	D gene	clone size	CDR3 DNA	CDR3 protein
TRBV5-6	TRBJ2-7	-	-	TGTGCCAGCAACCGACGGGAATCCTACGAGCAGTACTTC	CASNRRESYEQYF
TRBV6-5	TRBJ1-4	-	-	TGTGCCAGCAGCCCAGGTGCCATAACTAATGAAAAACTGTTTTTT	CASSPGAITNEKLFF
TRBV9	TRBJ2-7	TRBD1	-	TGTGCCAGCAGCAGGGGGCCCCCTTCTTACGAGCAGTACTTC	CASSRGPPSYEQYF
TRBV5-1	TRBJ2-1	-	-	TGCGCCAGCAGCTTAAGCGGACGGAATGAGCAGTTCTTC	CASSLSGRNEQFF
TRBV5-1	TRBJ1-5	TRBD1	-	TGCGCCAGCAGCTTTCAGGGGGAGGGTCAGCCCCAGCATTTT	CASSFQGEGQPQHF
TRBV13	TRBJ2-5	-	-	TGTGCCAGCAGCTACCGGGAGACCCAGTACTTC	CASSYRETQYF
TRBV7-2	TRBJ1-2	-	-	TGTGCCAGCAGCTTAGGTGCAGGGTACTATGGCTACACCTTC	CASSLGAGYYGYTF
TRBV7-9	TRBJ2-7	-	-	TGTGCCAGCAGCTTAGGTCAGGTTAAGTACTTC	CASSLGQVKYF
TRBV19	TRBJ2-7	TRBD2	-	TGTGCCAGTAGCCCACGCGGGGGTTTTATCGACGAGCAGTACTTC	CASSPRGGFIDEQYF
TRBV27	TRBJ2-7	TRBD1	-	TGTGCCAGCAGTTTCGGGACAGGGGAGTGGTACGAGCAGTACTTC	CASSFGTGEWYEQYF
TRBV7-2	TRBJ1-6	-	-	TGTGCCAGCAGCTTAATGGGGGGCAATTCACCCCTCCACTTT	CASSLMGGNSPLHF
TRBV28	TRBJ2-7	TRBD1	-	TGTGCCAGCAGTCTTCGACAGGGGACCTACGAGCAGTACTTC	CASSLRQGTYEQYF
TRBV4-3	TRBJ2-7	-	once	TGCGCCAGCAGCCAAGAAGAAGGATCAGTAAGCTCCTACGAGCAGTACTTC	CASSQEEGSVSSYEQYF
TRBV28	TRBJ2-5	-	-	TGTGCCAGCAGCATCGTGGCCCAAGAGACCCAGTACTTC	CASSIVAQETQYF
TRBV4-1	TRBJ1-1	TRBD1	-	TGCGCCAGCAGCCAAGGGCAGACAGGGGTTGAAGCTTTCTTT	CASSQGQTGVEAFF
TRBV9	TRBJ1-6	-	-	TGTGCCAGCAGCGTAGACAGGGCAAGAGGTTCACCCCTCCACTTT	CASSVDRARGSPLHF
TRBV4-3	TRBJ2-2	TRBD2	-	TGCGCCAGCAGCCAAGTTGGACTAGCGTCCGGGGAGCTGTTTTTT	CASSQVGLASGELFF
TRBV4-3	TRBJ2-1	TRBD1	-	TGCGCCAGCAGCCCCCGGGACAGGGGACTCTACAATGAGCAGTTCTTC	CASSPRDRGLYNEQFF
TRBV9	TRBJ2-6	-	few	TGTGCCAGCAGCGTAACACAGGGAGTTGGGCCCTCTGGGGCCAACGTCCTGACTTTC	CASSVTQGVGPSGANVLTF
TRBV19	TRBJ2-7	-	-	TGTGCCAGTAGTAGACAAGTTGCCTACGAGCAGTACTTC	CASSRQVAYEQYF
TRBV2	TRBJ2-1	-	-	TGTGCCAGCACCCTACTTCTAGTGGGATACAATGAGCAGTTCTTC	CASTLLLVGYNEQFF
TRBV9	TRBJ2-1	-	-	TGTGCCAGCAGCGTAGAGCCGGGAACAAACAATGAGCAGTTCTTC	CASSVEPGTNNEQFF
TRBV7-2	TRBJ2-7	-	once	TGTGCCAGCAGCTTAGACAGGCCCTCCTACGAGCAGTACTTC	CASSLDRPSYEQYF
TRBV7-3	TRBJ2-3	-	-	TGTGCCAGCAGCTTAGGGTGGGGAGATACGCAGTATTTT	CASSLGWGDTQYF
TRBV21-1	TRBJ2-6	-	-	TGTGCCAGCAGCAAAGCGGAAAAGGGAGGGCCTGGGGCCAACGTCCTGACTTTC	CASSKAEKGGPGANVLTF
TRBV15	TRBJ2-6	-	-	TGTGCCACCAGCACCGGGAACGAAGCCAACGTCCTGACTTTC	CATSTGNEANVLTF
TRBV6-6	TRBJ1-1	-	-	TGTGCCAGCAGTTACGAAGGGGGGACTGAAGCTTTCTTT	CASSYEGGTEAFF
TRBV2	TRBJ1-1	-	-	TGTGCCAGCAGACCTGGGGAGGGAACCACTGAAGCTTTCTTT	CASRPGEGTTEAFF
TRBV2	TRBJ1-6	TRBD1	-	TGTGCCAGCACGAGACAGGGGGCAGATTCACCCCTCCACTTT	CASTRQGADSPLHF
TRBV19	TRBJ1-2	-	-	TGTGCCAGTAGTACGGGACGGCGAGGCTACACCTTC	CASSTGRRGYTF
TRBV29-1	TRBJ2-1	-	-	TGCAGCGTTGCGTGGGGCAATGAGCAGTTCTTC	CSVAWGNEQFF
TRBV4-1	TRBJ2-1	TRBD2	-	TGCGCCAGCAGCCACTTTAGCGGGGGAGGGAATGAGCAGTTCTTC	CASSHFSGGGNEQFF
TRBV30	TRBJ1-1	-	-	TGTGCCTGGAGTTCTGGGAATGAAGCTTTCTTT	CAWSSGNEAFF
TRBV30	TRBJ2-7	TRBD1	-	TGTGCCGGGACAGGGACCTCCTACGAGCAGTACTTC	CAGTGTSYEQYF
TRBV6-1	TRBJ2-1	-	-	TGTGCCAGCAACAGGGACTCCTACAATGAGCAGTTCTTC	CASNRDSYNEQFF
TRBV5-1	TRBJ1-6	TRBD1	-	TGCGCCAGCAGCTTTGGACAGGGAAATTCACCCCTCCACTTT	CASSFGQGNSPLHF
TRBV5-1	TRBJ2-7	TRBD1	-	TGCGCCAGCAGCTCGAATTTGGGCAGGGGGATGGAGCAGTACTTC	CASSSNLGRGMEQYF
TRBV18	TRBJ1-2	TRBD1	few	TGTGCCAGCTCACCCACAGGGGACTATGGCTACACCTTC	CASSPTGDYGYTF